The clone carrying this T cell receptor (beta chain) was seen a handful of times. Its target is not known. MiXCR, applied by TCRdb to the 5' RACE reads, yields one record per CDR3 protein. The table records roughly 500,000 distinct CDR3 sequences, 15% to 20% of them present only once. These data belong to a study of T cells after yellow fever vaccination. Trimming at V came to 5 bases and at J to 8 bases, leaving 19 bases not matched to a gene. The germline V gene has CDR1 DFQATT and CDR2 SNEGSKA (reference sequence). There are 16 residues in the CDR3. General observations from the study: Reappearance after the booster was seen for most primary-vaccination clones, at 95% to 96% CD4 and 70% to 90% CD8.

The chain recombines TRBV20-1 with TRBJ1-2, with 8 bases aligning to TRBD1. This receptor was obtained from a young man who received the YFV17D yellow fever vaccine. Sequenced material: PBMCs, taken 15 days after the yellow fever booster vaccination. The CDR3 is CSAYSGTGGALGGYTF. The CDR3, as DNA: TGCAGTGCTTACTCCGGGACAGGAGGGGCCTTGGGGGGCTACACCTTC.